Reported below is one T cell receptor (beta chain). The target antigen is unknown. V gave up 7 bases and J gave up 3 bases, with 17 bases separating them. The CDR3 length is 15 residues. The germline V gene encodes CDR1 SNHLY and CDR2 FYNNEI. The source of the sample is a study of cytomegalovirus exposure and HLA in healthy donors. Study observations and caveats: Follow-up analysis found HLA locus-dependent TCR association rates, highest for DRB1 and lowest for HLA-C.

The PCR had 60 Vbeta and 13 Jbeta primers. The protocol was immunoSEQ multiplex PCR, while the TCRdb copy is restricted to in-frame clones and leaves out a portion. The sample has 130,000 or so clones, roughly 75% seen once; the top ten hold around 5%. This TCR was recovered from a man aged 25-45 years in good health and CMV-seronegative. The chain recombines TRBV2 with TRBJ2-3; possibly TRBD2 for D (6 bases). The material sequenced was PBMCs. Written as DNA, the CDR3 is TGTGCCAGCACTAGGGAGGCTAGAAAGACAGATACGCAGTATTTT. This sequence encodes CASTREARKTDTQYF.